The clone carrying this T cell receptor (beta chain) appeared a few times. As yet, its antigen is unknown. V lost 3 bases to trimming and J lost 0 bases, with 18 bases between them. Germline V gene data show CDR1 as GTSNPN and CDR2 as SVGIG (reference sequence). CDR3 length equals 18 residues. These data originate in a study of tumour-infiltrating T cells in Burkitt lymphoma. Study details: Survival, overall and progression-free, tracked with productive clonality. General study results and limits: Many Burkitt lymphoma patients shared several public clonotypes.

Repertoires were generated with immunoSEQ multiplex PCR, while TCRdb's copy carries only in-frame clones and drops some. The sample lists around 48,000 clones, around a third occurring once. The sequenced sample was tumor tissue. The TCR was taken from a human donor with Burkitt lymphoma. The V call is TRBV30, the J call TRBJ2-6, with D possibly being TRBD1 (6 bases). The chain's CDR3 is CAWRETGHPSSGANVLTF. In DNA form, the CDR3 reads TGTGCCTGGAGAGAAACAGGGCACCCCTCCTCTGGGGCCAACGTCCTGACTTTC.